This TCR beta chain came from a study of cytomegalovirus exposure and HLA in healthy donors. The study's findings and limits: A later analysis linked a missense DCLRE1C variant to TCR beta V- and J-gene trimming. Apparent HLA restriction characterized most CMV-associated TCR beta chains in a later analysis.

Germline V gives CDR1 LNHDA, CDR2 SQIVND (reference sequence). CDR3 length equals 14 residues. V was shortened by 7 bases and J by 1 base, with 14 bases between the two germline ends. Primers for the PCR totalled 60 Vbeta and 13 Jbeta. TCRdb keeps only in-frame clones here, not all; method: immunoSEQ multiplex PCR. This sample's table reports roughly 78,000 clones. With regard to this clone: Antigen specificity is unknown.

This chain uses TRBV19 with TRBJ2-7, with D possibly matching TRBD1 (6 bases). The source of this sequence is a man in his forties or fifties in good health and CMV-seronegative. The sequenced sample consisted of PBMCs. CDR3 loop: CASTRDKGSYEQYF. CDR3 in DNA: TGTGCCAGTACCCGGGACAAGGGGTCCTACGAGCAGTACTTC. The whole variable domain, remainder taken from reference TRBV19 and TRBJ2-7, is DGGITQSPKYLFRKEGQNVTLSCEQNLNHDAMYWYRQDPGQGLRLIYYSQIVNDFQKGDIAEGYSVSREKKESFPLTVTSAQKNPTAFYLCASTRDKGSYEQYFGPGTRLTVT.